This paragraph reports one TCR beta chain. The protocol was immunoSEQ multiplex PCR, while the TCRdb copy is restricted to in-frame clones and leaves out a portion. The sample has 200,000 to 250,000 clones, approximately 84% seen once. This record belongs to a study of blood T cell repertoires in COVID-19. CDR3 length: 14 amino acids. Germline V gene sequence: CDR1 LNHDA, CDR2 SQIVND (reference sequence). V was pared by 3 bases and J by 10 bases, with 16 bases between. The source of this sequence is a woman in her 50s with active or convalescent COVID-19. The sequencing sample was made of peripheral blood. The V gene is TRBV19, the J gene TRBJ1-5; no firm D call. The DNA for the CDR3 is TGTGCCAGTAGTATGGCGGGGTGGGGAAGCCCCCAGCATTTT. Protein product: CASSMAGWGSPQHF.